The 16 T cell receptor beta chains given below trace back to one sample, sequenced in a study of T cells in Graves' hyperthyroidism and ophthalmopathy. Amplified TCR beta CDR3 regions derived from RNA transcripts. The primer set for the first-round RT-PCR of the TCR CDR3 was HTBI. TCRdb reprocessed the multiplex PCR reads with MiXCR, giving one entry per CDR3 protein. The top ten hold 7% to 8.5% of the sample, which has under 350,000 distinct CDR3 sequences, roughly 13% seen once. The material sequenced was blood. The receptors were sampled from a young woman with Graves' hyperthyroidism that later progressed to Graves' ophthalmopathy.

The V gene is TRBV15, the J gene TRBJ1-2, with D perhaps TRBD1 (6 bases). There are 16 residues in the CDR3. CDR1 LNHNV and CDR2 YYDKDF come from the germline V gene (reference sequence). Trimming removed 5 bases from V and 7 bases from J, with 23 bases in between. The CDR3 spells CATSSLSGPGGGGYTF. DNA for the CDR3: TGTGCCACCAGCTCCCTCTCTGGACCGGGGGGCGGTGGCTACACCTTC.

This clonotype has at least ten counts. J is TRBJ2-2 and V is TRBV5-6, with D tentatively TRBD1 or TRBD2 (6 bases each). CDR1 is SGHDT and CDR2 is YYEEEE in the germline V gene. The V gene lost 0 bases and the J gene lost 3 bases, with 18 bases spanning the gap. CDR3 size: 18 residues. The CDR3 here is CASSLDRDLTIYTGELFF. The CDR3 bases are TGTGCCAGCAGCTTGGACAGGGACTTAACGATTTACACCGGGGAGCTGTTTTTT. The full variable domain, in which reference TRBV5-6 and TRBJ2-2 provide the parts outside the CDR3, is DAGVTQSPTHLIKTRGQQVTLRCSPKSGHDTVSWYQQALGQGPQFIFQYYEEEERQRGNFPDRFSGHQFPNYSSELNVNALLLGDSALYLCASSLDRDLTIYTGELFFGEGSRLTVL.

Comments on this clonotype: A read error may be the cause here, since a much bigger clone is one base away. No conserved phenylalanine or tryptophan is present at the end of the CDR3, so a read error is the likely explanation. This sequence joins TRBV7-3 and TRBJ2-1; D remains ambiguous. V was clipped by 2 bases and J by 4 bases, with 12 bases between them. This CDR3 is built from 15 residues. Germline V lookup: CDR1 SGHTA, CDR2 FQGTGA. In DNA, the CDR3 is TGTGCCAGCAGCTTAGTGGCTATACAATACAATGAGCAGTTCCTC. Protein product: CASSLVAIQYNEQFL.

V is TRBV7-2 and J is TRBJ2-1; TRBD2 aligns across 12 bases. V lost 6 bases and J lost 4; bases outside the gene matches: 7. Germline assignment: CDR1 SGHTA and CDR2 FQGNSA. The CDR3 is 16 amino acids. The CDR3 reads CASSPWTSGAYNEQFF. Here the CDR3 DNA reads TGTGCCAGCAGTCCCTGGACTAGCGGGGCATACAATGAGCAGTTCTTC.

This clonotype was recorded many times. The V gene is TRBV27, the J gene TRBJ1-5, with D perhaps matching TRBD1 (5 bases). Germline CDR1 reads MNHEY; CDR2 reads SMNVEV (reference sequence). The CDR3 extends over 13 amino acids. Trimming stripped 6 bases from V and 1 base from J, with 7 bases between. CDR3 loop: CASSHRSNQPQHF. The CDR3 bases are TGTGCCAGCAGCCACAGGAGCAATCAGCCCCAGCATTTT.

In its sample, this clonotype was seen many times. The V gene is TRBV11-2, the J gene TRBJ2-3; 11 bases map to TRBD2. Trimming took 2 bases from V and 3 from J; bases not matched to a gene: 13. This CDR3 has 19 residues. CDR1 is SGHAT, CDR2 FQNNGV, per germline. The CDR3 bases are TGTGCCAGCAGCTTAAATGACGGCTCACTAGCGGGGGAAACAGATACGCAGTATTTT. Translating it yields CASSLNDGSLAGETDTQYF.

This clonotype has at least ten counts. The V and J genes are TRBV20-1 and TRBJ1-1; D uncertain. The CDR3 totals 11 residues. Deletions cut 7 bases from V and 1 base from J, with 7 bases between. CDR1 is DFQATT and CDR2 is SNEGSKA in the germline V gene (reference sequence). Here the CDR3 DNA reads TGCAGTGTGAAAAAGAACACTGAAGCTTTCTTT. It specifies CSVKKNTEAFF.

V usage is TRBV4-1 and J usage is TRBJ1-2; a weak D match, TRBD1 (6 bases). Trimming shortened V by 1 base and J by 5 bases, and 11 bases separated the two germline ends. The CDR3 loop spans 14 amino acids. Germline-derived CDR1 and CDR2 are MGHRA and YSYEKL. The CDR3 coding sequence is TGCGCCAGCAGCCAAGTAGGACAGTTTTATGGCTACACCTTC. Protein: CASSQVGQFYGYTF.

Ten or more counts support this clonotype. This chain joins TRBV2 and TRBJ2-5; possibly TRBD2 for D (6 bases). Germline CDR1 is SNHLY and CDR2 is FYNNEI. This CDR3 region has 15 residues. Deletions cut 9 bases from V and 1 base from J, with 18 bases between. The CDR3 coding sequence is TGTGCCAGTTTAAGACTAGTGTCGAGCCAAGAGACCCAGTACTTC. Protein: CASLRLVSSQETQYF.

Comment on this clonotype: A much larger clone is a single base away; this may be a read error. This rearrangement joins TRBV4-3 to TRBJ2-7; D is undetermined. This CDR3 contains 16 residues. V was shortened by 0 bases and J by 2 bases, with 14 bases between the two germline ends. CDR1 and CDR2 (germline): LGHNA, YSLEER. The CDR3 loop is CASSQDQLTGAYEQYF. Here the CDR3 DNA reads TGCGCCAGCAGCCAAGACCAATTGACTGGCGCCTACGAGCAGTACTTC.

This clonotype has just a few counts. The gene calls are TRBV5-1 and TRBJ2-3, with 9 nucleotides matching TRBD2. CDR1 and CDR2 (germline): SGHRS, YFSETQ. Trimming cost V 4 bases and J 2 bases; bases outside gene matches: 5. The CDR3 covers 15 residues. The CDR3 coding sequence is TGCGCCAGCAGCCAAACTAGCGGGCCCACAGATACGCAGTATTTT. This translates into CASSQTSGPTDTQYF.

The chain carries TRBV6-2 or TRBV6-3 and TRBJ1-6; no reliable D call. Germline CDR1 and CDR2: MNHEY and SVGEGT. The CDR3 spans 14 residues. V lost 6 bases to trimming and J lost 8 bases, with 14 bases between them. The CDR3 spells CASRVAGRDSPLHF. The CDR3 DNA sequence: TGTGCCAGCAGAGTGGCCGGTAGAGATTCACCCCTCCACTTT.

This clonotype has ten or more counts. V and J are TRBV11-2 and TRBJ1-1; D uncertain. The CDR3 totals 12 residues. Germline loops: CDR1 SGHAT, CDR2 FQNNGV. Trimming shortened V by 7 bases and J by 7 bases, and 13 bases separated the two germline ends. In nucleotides, the CDR3 is TGTGCCAGCACCGGACCGCAGGTTGAAGCTTTCTTT. Translating it yields CASTGPQVEAFF.

This clonotype appeared a few times. V usage is TRBV19 and J usage is TRBJ2-2; TRBD2 is a possible D gene (5 bases). CDR1 and CDR2 from the germline V gene are LNHDA and SQIVND (reference sequence). Trimming stripped 6 bases from V and 3 bases from J, with 5 bases between. This CDR3 comprises 12 residues. The CDR3 loop is CASRRDTGELFF. The CDR3 nucleotides are TGTGCCAGTAGGAGGGACACCGGGGAGCTGTTTTTT.

This clonotype was seen at least ten times. The chain couples TRBV28 to TRBJ1-3; possible D gene TRBD1, 5 bases. Germline CDR1 and CDR2: MDHEN and SYDVKM. The CDR3 spans 15 residues. Trimming stripped 6 bases from V and 0 bases from J, with 12 bases between. The CDR3 reads CASSRGTSSGNTIYF. CDR3 nucleotides: TGTGCCAGCAGCCGGGGCACCAGCTCTGGAAACACCATATATTTT.

This clonotype has ten or more counts. V and J are TRBV20-1 and TRBJ2-5; 7 nucleotides align to TRBD2. Looked up from germline, CDR1 is DFQATT and CDR2 is SNEGSKA (reference sequence). This CDR3 contains 15 residues. V trimming: 2 bases; J trimming: 5 bases; junction bases outside the gene matches: 11. The CDR3, as DNA: TGCAGTGCTAGATGGCGACTAGCTGGTGGGGAGACCCAGTACTTC. Its translation is CSARWRLAGGETQYF.